Each of the 29 T cell receptor beta chains below was sequenced from the same sample in a study of regulatory T cells in long-lasting Graves disease. Regarding time point: newly diagnosed GD, antithyroid drugs for less than 3 months. RNA from PBMCs was the source of the TCR library. Arm-PCR of CDR3 regions and iRepertoire HTBI primers were used to build TCR beta libraries. TCRdb re-derived calls from the multiplex PCR reads in MiXCR, one entry per CDR3 protein. Here the sample spans about 560,000 distinct CDR3 sequences, around 15% being singletons. In addition, the sample was reused for a study of T cells in Graves' hyperthyroidism and ophthalmopathy.

The sequencing here drew on peripheral blood mononuclear cells (PBMCs), taken at new diagnosis, from a patient treated with antithyroid drugs. Source of these receptors: a young man with Graves disease.

This clonotype was seen once. The chain uses TRBV19 and TRBJ2-7, with 8 positions matching TRBD2. After removal of 8 bases from V and 1 base from J, the junction contained 7 bases not matched to a gene. Germline assignment: CDR1 LNHDA and CDR2 SQIVND (reference sequence). CDR3 length: 14 residues. The DNA of the CDR3 is TGTGCCAGTTCCGTAGCGGGACCATCCTACGAGCAGTACTTC. Translated, it gives CASSVAGPSYEQYF.

The gene calls are TRBV28 and TRBJ1-3, with D possibly TRBD1 on 6 matching bases. Per the germline V gene, CDR1 is MDHEN and CDR2 is SYDVKM. Trimming shortened V by 4 bases and J by 0 bases, and 10 bases separated the two germline ends. The CDR3 totals 15 residues. In DNA, the CDR3 is TGTGCCAGCAGTTCGACAGGAATCTCTGGAAACACCATATATTTT. It yields the protein CASSSTGISGNTIYF. The full variable domain, with the rest looked up from reference TRBV28 and TRBJ1-3, is DVKVTQSSRYLVKRTGEKVFLECVQDMDHENMFWYRQDPGLGLRLIYFSYDVKMKEKGDIPEGYSVSREKKERFSLILESASTNQTSMYLCASSSTGISGNTIYFGEGSWLTVV.

This clonotype occurred a few times. This rearrangement joins TRBV30 to TRBJ2-3; 15 bases line up with TRBD2. V lost 5 bases, J lost 2 bases, and 2 bases stayed unmatched. CDR1 is GTSNPN, CDR2 SVGIG, per germline (reference sequence). The CDR3 runs 15 residues. The CDR3 here is CAWGTSGGPTDTQYF. CDR3 nucleotide sequence: TGTGCCTGGGGGACTAGCGGGGGGCCCACAGATACGCAGTATTTT.

This clonotype came up many times. The gene calls are TRBV9 and TRBJ2-7, with TRBD1 matching over 11 bases. The ends lost 0 bases at V and 2 bases at J; junction bases unmatched: 4. This CDR3 comprises 16 residues. Germline CDR1 reads SGDLS; CDR2 reads YYNGEE. The CDR3 sequence is CASSVAGTGGTYEQYF. In DNA form, the CDR3 reads TGTGCCAGCAGCGTAGCAGGGACAGGGGGGACCTACGAGCAGTACTTC.

The sample holds many counts of this clonotype. At one boundary the junction diverges from the germline segment, which might be a read error. CDR3 nucleotides: TGTGCCAGCAGCTTAGGAGACAGGGGCACTGAAGCTTTCTTT. Translation: CASSLGDRGTEAFF. V is TRBV5-1 and J is TRBJ1-1; TRBD1 aligns across 8 bases. This CDR3 is 14 amino acids long. Germline-derived CDR1 and CDR2 are SGHRS and YFSETQ.

The CDR3 loop reads CASSPSGYNTGELFF. As DNA, the CDR3 is TGTGCCAGCAGCCCTAGCGGTTACAACACCGGGGAGCTGTTTTTT. This chain links TRBV2 with TRBJ2-2; TRBD2 matches 7 bases. The CDR3 runs to 15 residues. With 6 bases clipped from V and 2 bases from J, the junction kept 6 bases outside the gene matches. In germline, CDR1 is SNHLY, CDR2 FYNNEI.

This clonotype was counted at least ten times. V is TRBV7-9 and J is TRBJ2-2; D possibly corresponds to TRBD1 (5 bases). Trimming shortened V by 8 bases and J by 7 bases, and 14 bases separated the two germline ends. The CDR3 extends over 13 amino acids. Germline CDR1 and CDR2: SEHNR and FQNEAQ (reference sequence). CDR3 loop: CASSRGADGELFF. The CDR3 DNA follows: TGTGCCAGCTCCCGTGGGGCCGACGGGGAGCTGTTTTTT. Using reference TRBV7-9 and TRBJ2-2 for the parts outside the CDR3, the full variable domain is DTGVSQNPRHKITKRGQNVTFRCDPISEHNRLYWYRQTLGQGPEFLTYFQNEAQLEKSRLLSDRFSAERPKGSFSTLEIQRTEQGDSAMYLCASSRGADGELFFGEGSRLTVL.

The rearrangement links TRBV5-1 to TRBJ1-4; D is unclear. The V gene lost 4 bases and the J gene lost 0 bases, with 10 bases spanning the gap. CDR1 SGHRS and CDR2 YFSETQ come from the germline V gene. The CDR3 is made up of 15 amino acids. The CDR3 here is CASSPGGTTNEKLFF. The CDR3, as DNA: TGCGCCAGCAGCCCGGGAGGGACAACTAATGAAAAACTGTTTTTT.

This clonotype was recorded at least ten times. The CDR3 reads CASSLLGAETEQYF. The CDR3 nucleotides read TGTGCCAGCAGTTTATTAGGGGCCGAGACTGAGCAGTACTTC. This sequence joins TRBV27 and TRBJ2-7; weak D call: TRBD1 (5 bases). Germline V gene sequence: CDR1 MNHEY, CDR2 SMNVEV (reference sequence). The CDR3 runs 14 residues. V was shortened by 1 base and J by 7 bases, with 14 bases between the two germline ends.

The chain uses TRBV10-3 and TRBJ2-3, with D possibly being TRBD2 (7 bases). The germline V gene has CDR1 ENHRY and CDR2 SYGVKD. V lost 11 bases and J 5 bases, leaving 17 bases between the germline ends. The length of the CDR3 is 13 residues. CDR3 amino acids: CASKGGAGDTQYF. In DNA, the CDR3 is TGTGCCTCGAAGGGGGGGGCGGGAGATACGCAGTATTTT.

This clonotype occurred many times. The V call is TRBV6-1, the J call TRBJ1-1; no clear D gene. V shed 8 bases and J shed 5 bases, with 12 bases lying between them. This CDR3 is 12 amino acids long. Germline CDR1 MNHNS, CDR2 SASEGT. In DNA form, the CDR3 reads TGTGCCAGCGAGGAGTCAGGTACTGAAGCTTTCTTT. Amino acids: CASEESGTEAFF.

The chain couples TRBV9 to TRBJ1-2; D uncertain. V was clipped by 3 bases and J by 6 bases, with 12 bases between them. Per the germline V gene, CDR1 is SGDLS and CDR2 is YYNGEE. The CDR3 covers 13 residues. CDR3 protein: CASSADGSNGYTF. The CDR3, as DNA: TGTGCCAGCAGCGCCGACGGTTCTAATGGCTACACCTTC.

This clonotype was seen repeatedly, ten times or more. The chain recombines TRBV6-1 with TRBJ2-7, with 10 bases matching TRBD2. V dropped 2 bases and J dropped 3; count of bases not matched to a gene: 4. The germline CDR1 and CDR2 sequences are MNHNS and SASEGT. This CDR3 region has 15 residues. CDR3 residues: CASSEIAGGLYEQYF. DNA for the CDR3: TGTGCCAGCAGTGAAATAGCGGGAGGTCTCTACGAGCAGTACTTC.

The J gene is TRBJ2-1, the V gene TRBV3-1, with D possibly being TRBD2 (5 bases). V was pared by 0 bases and J by 8 bases, with 11 bases between. This CDR3 has 14 amino acids. Germline values: CDR1 LGHDT, CDR2 YNNKEL (reference sequence). The CDR3 sequence is CASSQDREVHEQFF. DNA of the CDR3: TGTGCCAGCAGCCAAGATCGGGAAGTTCATGAGCAGTTCTTC.

In this sample, this clonotype turned up a few times. CDR3 residues: CASKRNTGELFF. Here the CDR3 DNA reads TGTGCCAGCAAAAGGAACACCGGGGAGCTGTTTTTT. The chain employs TRBV28 and TRBJ2-2; D is unresolved. This CDR3 comprises 12 residues. Trimming cost V 7 bases and J 1 base, with 4 bases left between them. The germline V gene encodes CDR1 MDHEN and CDR2 SYDVKM.

This clonotype was observed at least ten times. The chain joins TRBV12-3 or TRBV12-4 to TRBJ2-7; TRBD1 aligns across 9 bases. The CDR3 consists of 16 residues. V gave up 6 bases and J gave up 1 base; unmatched junction bases: 10. DNA for the CDR3: TGTGCCAGCAGCCGACTGGGGGACAGGGAGTCCTACGAGCAGTACTTC. This sequence encodes CASSRLGDRESYEQYF.

The V and J genes are TRBV27 and TRBJ2-5; D gene unclear. The CDR3 loop spans 14 amino acids. Germline V gene sequence: CDR1 MNHEY, CDR2 SMNVEV (reference sequence). V was trimmed by 3 bases and J by 2 bases, leaving 10 bases between them. This CDR3 reads CASSFDRYQETQYF. Here the CDR3 DNA reads TGTGCCAGCAGTTTCGACCGATATCAAGAGACCCAGTACTTC.

This chain connects TRBV28 to TRBJ1-2; 8 bases agree with TRBD1. Per the germline V gene, CDR1 is MDHEN and CDR2 is SYDVKM. J was trimmed by 3 bases and V by 3 bases; bases with no gene match: 9. The CDR3 sequence is 16 residues long. For the CDR3, the DNA is TGTGCCAGCAGTTTGATCCCAGGACAGGGAGACTATGGCTACACCTTC. Its translation: CASSLIPGQGDYGYTF.

This clonotype has a handful of counts. V usage is TRBV5-1 and J usage is TRBJ2-2; 11 positions match TRBD2. Per germline, CDR1 SGHRS and CDR2 YFSETQ. With V trimmed by 4 bases and J by 5 bases, 10 bases remained unmatched. CDR3 length: 17 residues. For the CDR3, the DNA is TGCGCCAGCAGCCCAAAGCCCGGGACTAGCGGTACCGGGGAGCTGTTTTTT. Amino acid sequence: CASSPKPGTSGTGELFF.

This clonotype showed up many times. The CDR3 DNA sequence: TGTGCCAGCAGCCCGGGACAGAGCACATACACAGATACGCAGTATTTT. It yields the protein CASSPGQSTYTDTQYF. The chain uses TRBV28 and TRBJ2-3; 7 bases align to TRBD1. Germline CDR1 and CDR2: MDHEN and SYDVKM. This CDR3 is 16 amino acids long. Unmatched junction bases numbered 11, after V lost 6 bases and J lost 2 bases.

The table lists this clonotype with many counts. CDR3: CASSFHGEVSEQYF. The CDR3 DNA sequence: TGTGCCAGCAGTTTCCATGGGGAGGTCTCCGAGCAGTACTTC. The chain employs TRBV12-3 or TRBV12-4 and TRBJ2-7; perhaps TRBD2 as D (6 bases). The CDR3 loop spans 14 amino acids. V lost 3 bases to trimming and J lost 6 bases, with 15 bases between them.

This clonotype has a count of ten or more. V is TRBV18 and J is TRBJ1-6; D is unresolved. Germline lookup yields CDR1 KGHSH and CDR2 LQKENI. The CDR3 is 13 amino acids. V shed 2 bases and J shed 8 bases, with 7 bases lying between them. The CDR3 DNA sequence: TGTGCCAGCTCACCAGGTGGGGATTCACCCCTCCACTTT. The encoded protein is CASSPGGDSPLHF.

This clonotype has ten or more counts. The genes are TRBV7-6 and TRBJ2-7; no definite D call. V was pared by 6 bases and J by 1 base, with 19 bases between. This CDR3 comprises 16 residues. Germline V gene sequence: CDR1 SGHVS, CDR2 FNYEAQ. CDR3 residues: CASRPLGGYGSYEQYF. The CDR3 nucleotides read TGTGCCAGCAGACCCTTGGGCGGTTACGGTTCCTACGAGCAGTACTTC.

This clonotype showed up just a few times. This chain uses TRBV28 with TRBJ1-3; D call uncertain. The germline V and J ends were trimmed by 2 bases and 3 bases, with 20 bases remaining between them. The CDR3 has 18 residues. CDR1 is MDHEN, CDR2 SYDVKM, per germline. The CDR3 sequence: CASSLNIARSTNGNTIYF. DNA for the CDR3: TGTGCCAGCAGTTTAAATATTGCTCGATCAACGAATGGAAACACCATATATTTT.

The chain is built from TRBV20-1 and TRBJ2-1; 10 nucleotides line up with TRBD2. The CDR3 spans 15 residues. In germline, CDR1 is DFQATT, CDR2 SNEGSKA (reference sequence). V lost 5 bases and J lost 3; bases outside the gene matches: 7. The CDR3 region is CSAEGGTSDYNEQFF. The CDR3 DNA follows: TGCAGTGCTGAGGGTGGGACTAGCGACTACAATGAGCAGTTCTTC.

The chain uses TRBV20-1 and TRBJ1-5; D gene uncertain. The CDR3 totals 12 residues. Germline V lookup: CDR1 DFQATT, CDR2 SNEGSKA (reference sequence). V lost 5 bases to trimming and J lost 0 bases, with 5 bases between them. The chain's CDR3 is CSAVASNQPQHF. The CDR3 DNA is TGCAGTGCTGTTGCTAGCAATCAGCCCCAGCATTTT.

This clonotype was observed many times. The rearrangement uses TRBV18 and TRBJ2-5, with D possibly being TRBD1 or TRBD2 (5 bases each). Trimming cost V 2 bases and J 0 bases, with 10 bases left between them. Germline assignment: CDR1 KGHSH and CDR2 LQKENI. CDR3 size: 15 residues. The CDR3 is CASSPGDGYQETQYF. CDR3 DNA sequence: TGTGCCAGCTCACCAGGGGACGGCTACCAAGAGACCCAGTACTTC.

This clonotype was recorded a few times. The V call is TRBV5-1, the J call TRBJ1-4; tentative D call: TRBD1 (6 bases). CDR3 size: 12 residues. Between the trimmed V and J ends, which lost 4 bases and 11 bases, there was a span of 12 bases. The V gene's germline CDR1 is SGHRS and CDR2 YFSETQ. The CDR3 reads CASSHEQGKLFF. The CDR3 nucleotides read TGCGCCAGCAGCCATGAGCAGGGGAAACTGTTTTTT. Variable domain in full (rest from reference TRBV5-1 and TRBJ1-4): KAGVTQTPRYLIKTRGQQVTLSCSPISGHRSVSWYQQTPGQGLQFLFEYFSETQRNKGNFPGRFSGRQFSNSRSEMNVSTLELGDSALYLCASSHEQGKLFFGSGTQLSVL.

This chain uses TRBV6-1 with TRBJ1-1; no definite D call. From germline, CDR1 is MNHNS and CDR2 SASEGT. Trimming took off 3 bases at V and 1 base at J, with 6 bases between the two ends. This CDR3 contains 13 residues. The CDR3 nucleotides read TGTGCCAGCAGTGAGAAACAGAACACTGAAGCTTTCTTT. Protein: CASSEKQNTEAFF.